This TCR beta chain was obtained from a study of CD8+CD57+ T cells in acquired aplastic anemia. In the study overall: Across the sorted CD4+ and CD8+ cells, DNA amounts averaged 3.2 ug. The study obtained 9.5 million to 12 million reads on average for CD4+ cells from healthy donors.

Both TCR beta VDJ combination and CDR3 sequence profiling were carried out. Genomic DNA was the template for this profiling. TCRdb itself ran the reads through MiXCR, one entry per CDR3 protein. This table holds approximately 160,000 distinct CDR3 sequences, around 45% found once. CDR1 is SEHNR, CDR2 FQNEAQ, per germline (reference sequence). The CDR3 is made up of 13 amino acids. The V and J ends lost 11 bases and 4 bases respectively, with 14 bases between them. Study-wide results and limits: Patients and controls were not found to differ significantly in CD8+ Simpson's diversity. The same twenty-nine CD8+ CDR3 sequences occurred in patients and in controls.

This clonotype was counted ten times or more. The antigen is not known. The chain carries TRBV7-9 and TRBJ1-4, with D perhaps TRBD1 (6 bases). This receptor was taken from a human donor in good health. Sequencing input: sorted CD4+, CD8+, or CD8+CD57+ T cells (not recorded which) from PBMCs. The chain's CDR3 is CAGGPDGNEKLFF. The DNA of the CDR3 is TGTGCCGGGGGCCCAGACGGTAATGAAAAACTGTTTTTT.